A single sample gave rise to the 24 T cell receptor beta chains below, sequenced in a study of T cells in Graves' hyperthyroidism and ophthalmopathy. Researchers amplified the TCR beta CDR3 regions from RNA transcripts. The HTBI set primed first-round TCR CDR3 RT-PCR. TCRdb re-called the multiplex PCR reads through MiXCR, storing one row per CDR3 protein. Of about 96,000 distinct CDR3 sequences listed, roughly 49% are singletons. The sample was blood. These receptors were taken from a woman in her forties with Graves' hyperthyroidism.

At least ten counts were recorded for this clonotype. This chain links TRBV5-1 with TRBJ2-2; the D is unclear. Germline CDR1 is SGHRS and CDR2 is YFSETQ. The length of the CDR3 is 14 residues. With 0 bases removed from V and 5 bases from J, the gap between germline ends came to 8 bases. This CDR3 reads CASSLAVRTGELFF. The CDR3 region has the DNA TGCGCCAGCAGCTTGGCAGTGAGGACCGGGGAGCTGTTTTTT.

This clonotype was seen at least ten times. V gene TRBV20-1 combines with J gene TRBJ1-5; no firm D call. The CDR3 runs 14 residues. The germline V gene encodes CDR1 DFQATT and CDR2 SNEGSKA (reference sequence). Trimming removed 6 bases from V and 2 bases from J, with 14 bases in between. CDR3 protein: CSAPGLGGNQPQHF. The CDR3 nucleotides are TGCAGTGCCCCTGGGCTCGGTGGCAATCAGCCCCAGCATTTT.

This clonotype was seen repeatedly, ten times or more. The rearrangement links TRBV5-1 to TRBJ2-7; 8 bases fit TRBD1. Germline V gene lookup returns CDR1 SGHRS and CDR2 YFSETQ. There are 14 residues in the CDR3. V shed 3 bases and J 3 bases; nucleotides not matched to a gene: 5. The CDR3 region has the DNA TGCGCCAGCAGCTGGGACAGGTCGAACTACGAGCAGTACTTC. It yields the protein CASSWDRSNYEQYF.

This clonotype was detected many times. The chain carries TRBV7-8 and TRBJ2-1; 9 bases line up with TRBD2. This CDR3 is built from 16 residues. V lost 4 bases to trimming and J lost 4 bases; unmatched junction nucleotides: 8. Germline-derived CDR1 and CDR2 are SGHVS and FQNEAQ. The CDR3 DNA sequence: TGTGCCAGCAGCTCCCGGACTAGCGTACAATACAATGAGCAGTTCTTC. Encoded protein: CASSSRTSVQYNEQFF.

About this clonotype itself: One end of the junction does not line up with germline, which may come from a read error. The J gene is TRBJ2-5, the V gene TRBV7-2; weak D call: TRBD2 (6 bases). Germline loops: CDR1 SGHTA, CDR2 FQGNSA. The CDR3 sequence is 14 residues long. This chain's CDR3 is CASSDLGQRETRYF. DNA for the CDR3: TGTGCCAGCAGTGACCTAGGACAACGGGAGACCCGGTACTTC. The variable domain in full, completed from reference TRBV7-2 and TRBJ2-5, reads GAGVSQSPSNKVTEKGKDVELRCDPISGHTALYWYRQSLGQGLEFLIYFQGNSAPDKSGLPSDRFSAERTGGSVSTLTIQRTQQEDSAVYLCASSDLGQRETRYFGPGTRLLVL.

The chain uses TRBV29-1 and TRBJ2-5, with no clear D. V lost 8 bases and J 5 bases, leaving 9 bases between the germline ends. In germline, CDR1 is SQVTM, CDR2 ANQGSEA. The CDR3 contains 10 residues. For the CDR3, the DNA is TGCAGCTTATTCGGCGAGACCCAGTACTTC. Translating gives CSLFGETQYF.

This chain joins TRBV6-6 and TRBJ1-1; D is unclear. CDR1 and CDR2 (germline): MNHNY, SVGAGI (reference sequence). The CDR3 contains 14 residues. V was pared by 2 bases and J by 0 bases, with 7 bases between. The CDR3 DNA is TGTGCCAGCAGTTACGGGAAAATGAACACTGAAGCTTTCTTT. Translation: CASSYGKMNTEAFF.

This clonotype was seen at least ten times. CDR3 sequence (DNA): TGCAGCGCCACCGGGGACTGGAATCAGCCCCAGCATTTT. Its translation is CSATGDWNQPQHF. This chain uses TRBV29-1 with TRBJ1-5, with D perhaps matching TRBD1 (5 bases). Trimming cost V 7 bases and J 4 bases, with 14 bases left between them. The CDR3 consists of 13 residues. In germline, CDR1 is SQVTM, CDR2 ANQGSEA.

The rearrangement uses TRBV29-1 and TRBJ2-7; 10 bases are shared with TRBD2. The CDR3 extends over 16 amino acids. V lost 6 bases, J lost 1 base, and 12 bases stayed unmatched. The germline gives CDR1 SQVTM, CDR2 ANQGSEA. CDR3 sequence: CSVKRGGTSVSYEQYF. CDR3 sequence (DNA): TGCAGCGTCAAACGGGGGGGGACTAGCGTGTCCTACGAGCAGTACTTC.

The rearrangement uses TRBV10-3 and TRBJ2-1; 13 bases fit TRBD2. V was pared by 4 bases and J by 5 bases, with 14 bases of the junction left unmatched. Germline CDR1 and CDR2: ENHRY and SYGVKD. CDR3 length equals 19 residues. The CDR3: CAISGPRDMGLAGNNEQFF. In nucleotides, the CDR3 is TGTGCCATCAGTGGACCCCGGGACATGGGACTAGCGGGGAACAATGAGCAGTTCTTC.

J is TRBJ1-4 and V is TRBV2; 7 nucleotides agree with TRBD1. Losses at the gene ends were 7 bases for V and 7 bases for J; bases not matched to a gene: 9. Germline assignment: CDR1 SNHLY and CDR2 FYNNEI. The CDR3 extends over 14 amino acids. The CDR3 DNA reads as TGTGCCAGCACCCTCGACAGGGTGGCTGAAAAACTGTTTTTT. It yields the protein CASTLDRVAEKLFF.

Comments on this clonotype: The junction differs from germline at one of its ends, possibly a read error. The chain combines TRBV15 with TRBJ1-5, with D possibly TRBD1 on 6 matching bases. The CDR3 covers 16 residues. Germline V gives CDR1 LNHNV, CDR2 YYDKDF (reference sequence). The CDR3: CATSTPKSGASQPQHF. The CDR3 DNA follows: TGTGCCACCAGCACCCCGAAGTCGGGGGCGAGTCAGCCCCAGCATTTC.

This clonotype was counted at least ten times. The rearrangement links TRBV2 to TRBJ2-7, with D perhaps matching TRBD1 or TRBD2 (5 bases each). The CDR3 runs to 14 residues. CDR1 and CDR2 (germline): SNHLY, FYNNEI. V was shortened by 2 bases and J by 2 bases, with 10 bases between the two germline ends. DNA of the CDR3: TGTGCCAGCAGTGAACGGGACCTAACCTACGAGCAGTACTTC. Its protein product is CASSERDLTYEQYF.

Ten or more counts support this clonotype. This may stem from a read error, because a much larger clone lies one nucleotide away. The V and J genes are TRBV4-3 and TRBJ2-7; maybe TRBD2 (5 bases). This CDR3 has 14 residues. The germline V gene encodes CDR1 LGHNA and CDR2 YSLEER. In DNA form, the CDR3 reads TGCGCCAGCATCCAAGATGTAGCAGGACTCGAGCAGTACTTC. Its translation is CASIQDVAGLEQYF.

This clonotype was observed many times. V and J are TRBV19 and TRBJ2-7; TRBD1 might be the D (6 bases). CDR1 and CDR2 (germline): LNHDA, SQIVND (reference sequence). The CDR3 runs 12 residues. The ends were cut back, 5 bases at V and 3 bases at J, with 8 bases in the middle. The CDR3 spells CASSVDSYEQYF. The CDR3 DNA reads TGTGCCAGTAGTGTGGACAGCTACGAGCAGTACTTC.

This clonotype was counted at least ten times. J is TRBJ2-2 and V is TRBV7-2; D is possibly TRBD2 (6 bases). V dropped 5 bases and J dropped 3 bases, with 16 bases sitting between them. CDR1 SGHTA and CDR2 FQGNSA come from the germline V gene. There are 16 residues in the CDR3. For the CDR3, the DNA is TGTGCCAGCAGCCAAGATACTAGCTGGGACACCGGGGAGCTGTTTTTT. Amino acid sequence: CASSQDTSWDTGELFF. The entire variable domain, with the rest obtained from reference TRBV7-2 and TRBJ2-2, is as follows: GAGVSQSPSNKVTEKGKDVELRCDPISGHTALYWYRQSLGQGLEFLIYFQGNSAPDKSGLPSDRFSAERTGGSVSTLTIQRTQQEDSAVYLCASSQDTSWDTGELFFGEGSRLTVL.

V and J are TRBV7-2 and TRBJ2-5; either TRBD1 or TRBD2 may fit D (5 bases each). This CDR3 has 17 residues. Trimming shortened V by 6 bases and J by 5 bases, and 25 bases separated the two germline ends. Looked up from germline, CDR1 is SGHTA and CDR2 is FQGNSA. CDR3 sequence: CASSFQSGTPFTETQYF. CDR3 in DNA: TGTGCCAGCAGTTTTCAATCCGGGACCCCCTTCACGGAGACCCAGTACTTC.

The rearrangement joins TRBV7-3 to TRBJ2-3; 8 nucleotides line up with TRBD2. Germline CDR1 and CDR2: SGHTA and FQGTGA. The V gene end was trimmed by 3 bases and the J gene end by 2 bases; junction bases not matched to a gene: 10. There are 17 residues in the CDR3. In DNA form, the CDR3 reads TGTGCCAGCAGCTTGGAGGGTAGCGGGACGTACACAGATACGCAGTATTTT. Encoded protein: CASSLEGSGTYTDTQYF.

CDR3 region: CAWTRTQETQYF. As DNA, the CDR3 is TGTGCCTGGACTCGGACTCAAGAGACCCAGTACTTC. This chain links TRBV30 with TRBJ2-5, with a possible D match to TRBD2 (5 bases). Trimming removed 4 bases at V and 2 bases at J, with 8 bases between. This CDR3 is built from 12 residues. The germline CDR1 and CDR2 sequences are GTSNPN and SVGIG (reference sequence).

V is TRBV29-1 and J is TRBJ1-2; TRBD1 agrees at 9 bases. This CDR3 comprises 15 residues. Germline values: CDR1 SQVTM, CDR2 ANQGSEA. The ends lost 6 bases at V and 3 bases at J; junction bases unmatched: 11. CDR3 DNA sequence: TGCAGCGTCAGCCTTGGACAGGGGATCGACTATGGCTACACCTTC. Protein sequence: CSVSLGQGIDYGYTF. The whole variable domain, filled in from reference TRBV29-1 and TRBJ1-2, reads SAVISQKPSRDICQRGTSLTIQCQVDSQVTMMFWYRQQPGQSLTLIATANQGSEATYESGFVIDKFPISRPNLTFSTLTVSNMSPEDSSIYLCSVSLGQGIDYGYTFGSGTRLTVV.

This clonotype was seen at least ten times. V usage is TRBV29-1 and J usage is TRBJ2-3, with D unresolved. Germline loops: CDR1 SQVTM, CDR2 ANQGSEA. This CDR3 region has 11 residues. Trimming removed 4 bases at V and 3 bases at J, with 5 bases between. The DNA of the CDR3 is TGCAGCGTTGCGTGGACAGATACGCAGTATTTT. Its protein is CSVAWTDTQYF.

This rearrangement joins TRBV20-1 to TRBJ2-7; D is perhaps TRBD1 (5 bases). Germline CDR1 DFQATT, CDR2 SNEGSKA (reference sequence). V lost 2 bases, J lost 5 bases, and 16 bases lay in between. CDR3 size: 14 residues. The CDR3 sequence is CSARPGAGLDEQYF. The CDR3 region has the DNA TGCAGTGCTAGACCTGGGGCAGGCCTGGACGAGCAGTACTTC.

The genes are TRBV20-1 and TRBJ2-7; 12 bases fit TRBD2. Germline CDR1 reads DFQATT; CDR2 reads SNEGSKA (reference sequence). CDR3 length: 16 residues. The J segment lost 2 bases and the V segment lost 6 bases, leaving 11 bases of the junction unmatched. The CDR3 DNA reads TGCAGTGCCAGCAGCTTAGGACTAGCGGGAACCTACGAGCAGTACTTC. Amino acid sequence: CSASSLGLAGTYEQYF.

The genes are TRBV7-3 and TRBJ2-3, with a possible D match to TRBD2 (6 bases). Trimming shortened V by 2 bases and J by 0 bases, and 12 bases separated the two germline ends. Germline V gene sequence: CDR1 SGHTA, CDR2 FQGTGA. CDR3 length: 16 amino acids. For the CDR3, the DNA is TGTGCCAGCAGCTTAGACGGGAGAGGGAGCACAGATACGCAGTATTTT. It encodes CASSLDGRGSTDTQYF.